What follows are 10 T cell receptor beta chains derived from one specimen sequenced in a study of blood T cell repertoires in COVID-19. Some clones are missing from TCRdb's copy, which holds only in-frame ones; the method was immunoSEQ multiplex PCR. This sample yields fewer than 200,000 clones, of which around four fifths are seen a single time; about 4% belongs to the top ten. The material sequenced was peripheral blood. Source of these receptors: a woman aged 80 or older with acute or convalescent COVID-19.

The chain links TRBV5-1 to TRBJ2-1, with 9 bases lining up with TRBD1. After removal of 3 bases from V and 5 bases from J, the junction contained 9 bases not matched to a gene. Germline-derived CDR1 and CDR2 are SGHRS and YFSETQ. This CDR3 spans 16 amino acids. As DNA, the CDR3 is TGCGCCAGCAGCTCTAAACGACAGGGGGTGAACAATGAGCAGTTCTTC. Amino acids: CASSSKRQGVNNEQFF.

The chain combines TRBV18 with TRBJ2-4; 7 bases agree with TRBD2. Unmatched junction bases numbered 13, after V lost 2 bases and J lost 0 bases. The CDR3 length is 19 residues. Germline lookup yields CDR1 KGHSH and CDR2 LQKENI. The chain's CDR3 is CASSPSGRANLPAKNIQYF. The CDR3 nucleotides are TGTGCCAGCTCACCATCGGGGAGGGCGAACCTCCCAGCCAAAAACATTCAGTACTTC.

Here the CDR3 reads CASREEYSNQPQHF. For the CDR3, the DNA is TGTGCCAGCAGAGAGGAGTATAGCAATCAGCCCCAGCATTTT. The V gene is TRBV2, the J gene TRBJ1-5; no definite D call. Germline V gene data show CDR1 as SNHLY and CDR2 as FYNNEI. This CDR3 is 14 amino acids long. V was trimmed by 6 bases and J by 0 bases, leaving 9 bases between them.

The rearrangement links TRBV30 to TRBJ1-2; D remains ambiguous. Per the germline V gene, CDR1 is GTSNPN and CDR2 is SVGIG (reference sequence). Trimming cost V 4 bases and J 2 bases, with 14 bases left between them. CDR3 length: 14 residues. The CDR3 sequence: CAWTNSNVNYGYTF. The CDR3 region has the DNA TGTGCCTGGACAAACTCTAATGTGAACTATGGCTACACCTTC.

The CDR3 DNA sequence: TGCGCCAGCAGCAAGCAGACCATAGCGGCAACCAACAATGAGCAGTTCTTC. Its translation is CASSKQTIAATNNEQFF. This chain joins TRBV5-1 and TRBJ2-1, with D perhaps TRBD2 (6 bases). Trimming cost V 4 bases and J 5 bases, with 22 bases left between them. Germline values: CDR1 SGHRS, CDR2 YFSETQ. The CDR3 totals 17 residues.

The rearrangement links TRBV7-2 to TRBJ1-6; D remains unclear. Trimming pared 5 bases from V and 10 bases from J, leaving 21 bases between. There are 16 residues in the CDR3. CDR1 SGHTA and CDR2 FQGNSA come from the germline V gene. The CDR3 here is CASSARIGGGRSPLHF. The CDR3 DNA follows: TGTGCCAGCAGCGCACGGATCGGAGGTGGACGATCACCCCTCCACTTT. Based on the CDR3 plus reference TRBV7-2 and TRBJ1-6, the full variable domain is GAGVSQSPSNKVTEKGKDVELRCDPISGHTALYWYRQSLGQGLEFLIYFQGNSAPDKSGLPSDRFSAERTGGSVSTLTIQRTQQEDSAVYLCASSARIGGGRSPLHFGNGTRLTVT.

The chain recombines TRBV9 with TRBJ1-4, with D perhaps TRBD1 (6 bases). There are 16 residues in the CDR3. The V and J ends lost 4 bases and 8 bases respectively, with 21 bases between them. Germline-derived CDR1 and CDR2 are SGDLS and YYNGEE. The CDR3 sequence is CASSRQGSSVGEKLFF. The CDR3 nucleotides read TGTGCCAGCAGCAGGCAGGGGTCGTCGGTAGGGGAAAAACTGTTTTTT. The full variable domain, rest sourced from reference TRBV9 and TRBJ1-4, is DSGVTQTPKHLITATGQRVTLRCSPRSGDLSVYWYQQSLDQGLQFLIQYYNGEERAKGNILERFSAQQFPDLHSELNLSSLELGDSALYFCASSRQGSSVGEKLFFGSGTQLSVL.

J is TRBJ2-7 and V is TRBV6-2 or TRBV6-3, with TRBD1 identical over 7 bases. This CDR3 contains 13 residues. The germline V gene encodes CDR1 MNHEY and CDR2 SVGEGT. V trimming: 0 bases; J trimming: 4 bases; junction bases outside the gene matches: 0. The CDR3 loop reads CASSYSRGYEQYF. CDR3 coding DNA: TGTGCCAGCAGTTACTCCAGGGGGTACGAGCAGTACTTC.

The V gene is TRBV11-2, the J gene TRBJ1-2; 7 positions agree with TRBD1. The CDR3 is made up of 17 amino acids. The V and J ends lost 1 base and 2 bases, in that order; junction bases with no gene match: 10. Germline loops: CDR1 SGHAT, CDR2 FQNNGV. CDR3 region: CASSLAEGAYRNYGYTF. CDR3 bases: TGTGCCAGCAGCTTAGCCGAGGGGGCGTACCGCAACTATGGCTACACCTTC.

This chain links TRBV7-2 with TRBJ2-3; TRBD2 is a possible D gene (5 bases). Germline CDR1 SGHTA, CDR2 FQGNSA. This CDR3 is built from 15 residues. V lost 1 base to trimming and J lost 2 bases, with 10 bases between them. The CDR3 sequence: CASSLGPGNTDTQYF. The CDR3 DNA reads as TGTGCCAGCAGCTTAGGTCCGGGAAACACAGATACGCAGTATTTT.